The source of this T cell receptor beta chain is a study of CD8 T cells in ankylosing spondylitis. The CDR3 totals 18 residues. Germline CDR1 MNHEY, CDR2 SVGEGT. With 7 bases removed from V and 1 base from J, the gap between germline ends came to 23 bases. TCRdb passed the 5' RACE reads through MiXCR, listing each CDR3 protein once. This table has about 190,000 distinct CDR3 sequences, approximately 12% appearing once. In this sample, this clonotype turned up a few times. Its specificity is not known. Study outcomes and limitations: Matched synovial fluid from ankylosing spondylitis patients was reported to be enriched for disease-linked clones.

Source material: blood, either unsorted or a sorted T cell fraction (not recorded which). This sequence was found in a female donor with ankylosing spondylitis or in good health (not recorded which). The chain has TRBV6-2 or TRBV6-3 and TRBJ2-1, with D possibly being TRBD2 (6 bases). This CDR3 reads CASNDILGTRYSYNEQFF. CDR3 bases: TGTGCCAGCAATGATATACTCGGGACTCGGTATTCCTACAATGAGCAGTTCTTC.